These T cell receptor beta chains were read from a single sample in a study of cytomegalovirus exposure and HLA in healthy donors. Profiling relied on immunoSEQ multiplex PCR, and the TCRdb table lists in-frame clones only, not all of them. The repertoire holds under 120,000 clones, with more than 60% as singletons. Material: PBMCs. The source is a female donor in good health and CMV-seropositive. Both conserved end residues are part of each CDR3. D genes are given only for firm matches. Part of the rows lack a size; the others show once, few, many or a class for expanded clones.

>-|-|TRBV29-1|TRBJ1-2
TGCAGCGTTGTATGGGGCAGTGGACGTGGCTACACCTTC
CSVVWGSGRGYTF
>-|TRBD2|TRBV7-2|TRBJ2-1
TGTGCCAGCAGCTCGGACGGGGGGAAGCAGTTCTTC
CASSSDGGKQFF
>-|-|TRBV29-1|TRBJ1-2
TGCAGCGTCGGAACGCCTAGTAATGGCTACACCTTC
CSVGTPSNGYTF
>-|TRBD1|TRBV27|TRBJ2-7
TGTGCCAGCAGAGGTACCGGGACAGGGGGCGAGCAGTACTTC
CASRGTGTGGEQYF
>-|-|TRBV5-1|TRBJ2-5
TGCGCCAGCAGCTTGTACGGGATTGCCCCCCAAGAGACCCAGTACTTC
CASSLYGIAPQETQYF
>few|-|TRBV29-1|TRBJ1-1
TGCAGCGTACGCGGACGGGAGGGTACTGAAGCTTTCTTT
CSVRGREGTEAFF
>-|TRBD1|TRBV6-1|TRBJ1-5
TGTGCCAGCAGTCCCGGGACAGGTGGCAATCAGCCCCAGCATTTT
CASSPGTGGNQPQHF
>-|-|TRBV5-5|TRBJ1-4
TGTGCCAGCAGCTTGTATTGGACAGCCCTTACAGCAAATGAAAAACTGTTTTTT
CASSLYWTALTANEKLFF
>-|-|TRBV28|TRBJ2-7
TGTGCCAGCAATCCGAGGACAGCCTCCTACGAGCAGTACTTC
CASNPRTASYEQYF
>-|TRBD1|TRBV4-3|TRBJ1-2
TGCGCCAGCAGCCAATGGACAGGGAACTATGGCTACACCTTC
CASSQWTGNYGYTF
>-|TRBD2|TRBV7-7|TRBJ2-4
TGTGCTAGCAGCTTAGGTCAGGGCACTAGCGGGGGGGGCCAAAACATTCAGTACTTC
CASSLGQGTSGGGQNIQYF
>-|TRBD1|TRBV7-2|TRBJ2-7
TGTGCCAGCAGTCAGACAGGGGGCTTCGACGAGCAGTACTTC
CASSQTGGFDEQYF
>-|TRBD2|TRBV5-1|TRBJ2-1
TGCGCCAGCAGCTCGAGGACTAGCGCTAGTCCTGAGCAGTTCTTC
CASSSRTSASPEQFF
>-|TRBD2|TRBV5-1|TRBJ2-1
TGCGCCAGCAGCTCTAGCGGGGCTGTTCGCGATGAGCAGTTCTTC
CASSSSGAVRDEQFF
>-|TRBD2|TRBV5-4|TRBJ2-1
TGTGCCAGCAGCCTAGCGGGGTACAGCTCCTACAATGAGCAGTTCTTC
CASSLAGYSSYNEQFF
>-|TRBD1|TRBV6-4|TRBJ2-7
TGTGCCAGCAGTGACTCCAAGGACAGGTTTGCGTACTTC
CASSDSKDRFAYF
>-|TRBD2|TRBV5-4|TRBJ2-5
TGTGCCAGCAGCTTGGCCCTCACTAGCGGGACTCAAGAGACCCAGTACTTC
CASSLALTSGTQETQYF
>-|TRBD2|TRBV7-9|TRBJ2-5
TGTGCCAGCAGCTCCCTGGGTAGCGGGGAACAAGAGACCCAGTACTTC
CASSSLGSGEQETQYF
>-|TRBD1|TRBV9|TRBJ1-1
TGTGCCAGCAGCCATAGTGAGGGGGCGGCTTTCTTT
CASSHSEGAAFF
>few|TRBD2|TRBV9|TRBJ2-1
TGTGCCAGCAGCTCGGGGGGAACCCGAAACAATGAGCAGTTCTTC
CASSSGGTRNNEQFF
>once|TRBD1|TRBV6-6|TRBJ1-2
TGTGCCAGCAGTGGACAGGGTAACTATGGCTACACCTTC
CASSGQGNYGYTF
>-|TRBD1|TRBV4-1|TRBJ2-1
TGCGCCAGCAGCCAACCCCGGGACAGTCCTTACAATGAGCAGTTCTTC
CASSQPRDSPYNEQFF
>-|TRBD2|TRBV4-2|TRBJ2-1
TGTGCCAGCAGCCAAGAGGGGAGGGGCGAGCAGTTCTTC
CASSQEGRGEQFF
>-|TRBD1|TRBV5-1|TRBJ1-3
TGCGCCAGCAGCGCTACAGGGGACTCTGGAAACACCATATATTTT
CASSATGDSGNTIYF
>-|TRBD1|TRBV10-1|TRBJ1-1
TGCGCCAGCTTTCGGGGCGGACAGGGGAACACTGAAGCTTTCTTT
CASFRGGQGNTEAFF
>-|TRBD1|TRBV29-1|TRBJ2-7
TGCAGCGCCGTTACGGACAGGGGGTACGAGCAGTACTTC
CSAVTDRGYEQYF
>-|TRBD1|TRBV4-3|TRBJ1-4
TGCGCCAGCAGCCAAGCGACTCAGGGGGCCTCCACCGTAGATGAAAAACTGTTTTTT
CASSQATQGASTVDEKLFF
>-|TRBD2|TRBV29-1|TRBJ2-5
TGCAGCGTTGAAGGCAGCGGGAGGGCCGTGAAGACCCAGTACTTC
CSVEGSGRAVKTQYF
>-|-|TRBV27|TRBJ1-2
TGTGCCAGCAGTCCCTCCACCTTGAGAGGCTACACCTTC
CASSPSTLRGYTF
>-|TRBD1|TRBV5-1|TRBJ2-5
TGCGCCAGCAGCTTGGGCCCGGGACAGGGGTCGGAGACCCAGTACTTC
CASSLGPGQGSETQYF
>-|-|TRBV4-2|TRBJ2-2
TGTGCCAGCAGCCAAGATCCAGTTAGCGGAACGGGGAACACCGGGGAGCTGTTTTTT
CASSQDPVSGTGNTGELFF
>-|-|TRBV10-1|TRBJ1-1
TGCGCCAACACCGCACAGGGACGGACTGAAGCTTTCTTT
CANTAQGRTEAFF
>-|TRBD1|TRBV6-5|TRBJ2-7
TGTGCCAGCAGTTCAACCGGGACAGACTACGAGCAGTACTTC
CASSSTGTDYEQYF
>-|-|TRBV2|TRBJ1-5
TGTGCCAGCCAACTAAGGGCCGCCAGGGGAAGCAATCAGCCCCAGCATTTT
CASQLRAARGSNQPQHF
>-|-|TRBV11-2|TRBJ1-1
TGTGCCAGCAGCTCAGACTTTGAAGCTTTCTTT
CASSSDFEAFF
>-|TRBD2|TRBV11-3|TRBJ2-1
TGTGCCAGCAGCCGGACTAGCGGGGGGGCCAATGAGCAGTTCTTC
CASSRTSGGANEQFF
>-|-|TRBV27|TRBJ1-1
TGTGCCAGCACTCCCCTGAGGGCGGGGAACACTGAAGCTTTCTTT
CASTPLRAGNTEAFF
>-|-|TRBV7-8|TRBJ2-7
TGTGCCAGCGCTAGAGGAGGCGACTCCTACGAGCAGTACTTC
CASARGGDSYEQYF
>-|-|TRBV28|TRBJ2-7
TGTGCCAGCAGTTTTCGCAGGGGTGAGGACGAGCAGTACTTC
CASSFRRGEDEQYF
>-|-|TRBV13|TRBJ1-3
TGTGCCAGCAGCTTAAGTTCCGGAACTAGAAACACCATATATTTT
CASSLSSGTRNTIYF
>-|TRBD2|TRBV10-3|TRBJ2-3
TGTGCCATCCGGCGGGAGGGACCCACAGATACGCAGTATTTT
CAIRREGPTDTQYF
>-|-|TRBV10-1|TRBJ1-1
TGCGCCAGCAGTGAGAGGAGGGCGTTCCAGAACACTGAAGCTTTCTTT
CASSERRAFQNTEAFF
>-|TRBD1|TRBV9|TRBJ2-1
TGTGCCAGCAGCGTAGACAGGGGGCCCCTCAATGAGCAGTTCTTC
CASSVDRGPLNEQFF
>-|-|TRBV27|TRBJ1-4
TGTGCCAGCAAGGTACAGGGCCTGACTAATGAAAAACTGTTTTTT
CASKVQGLTNEKLFF
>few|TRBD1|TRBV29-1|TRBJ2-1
TGCAGCGTCCCACAGGGGGCTTCCCTCAATGAGCAGTTCTTC
CSVPQGASLNEQFF